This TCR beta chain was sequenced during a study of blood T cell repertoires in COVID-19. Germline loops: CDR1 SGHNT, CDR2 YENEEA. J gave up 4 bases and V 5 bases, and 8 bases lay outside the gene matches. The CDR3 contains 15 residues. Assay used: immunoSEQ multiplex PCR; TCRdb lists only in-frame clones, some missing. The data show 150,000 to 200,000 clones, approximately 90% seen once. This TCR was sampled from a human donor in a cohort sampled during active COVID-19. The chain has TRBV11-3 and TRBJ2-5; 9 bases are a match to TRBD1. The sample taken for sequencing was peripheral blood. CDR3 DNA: TGTGCCAGCAGCCCGGGACAGGGTACAGGAGAGACCCAGTACTTC. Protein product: CASSPGQGTGETQYF.